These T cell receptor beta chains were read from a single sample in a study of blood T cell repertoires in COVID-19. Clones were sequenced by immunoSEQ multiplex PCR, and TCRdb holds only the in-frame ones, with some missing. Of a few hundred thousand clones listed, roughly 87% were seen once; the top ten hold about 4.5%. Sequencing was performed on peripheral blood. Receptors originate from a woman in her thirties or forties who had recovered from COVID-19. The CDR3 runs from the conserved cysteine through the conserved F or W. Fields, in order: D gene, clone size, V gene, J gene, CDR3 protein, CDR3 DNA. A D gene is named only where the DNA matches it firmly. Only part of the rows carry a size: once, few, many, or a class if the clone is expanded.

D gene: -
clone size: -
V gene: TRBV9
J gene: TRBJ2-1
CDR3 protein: CASSSVILDEQFF
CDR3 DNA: TGTGCCAGCAGTAGCGTTATTTTGGATGAGCAGTTCTTC

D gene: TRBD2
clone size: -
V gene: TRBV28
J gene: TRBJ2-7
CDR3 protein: CASSPRGTTYEQYF
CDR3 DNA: TGTGCCAGCAGTCCCCGCGGGACTACCTACGAGCAGTACTTC

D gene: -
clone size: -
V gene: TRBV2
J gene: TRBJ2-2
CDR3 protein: CASSEIGDTGELFF
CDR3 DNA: TGTGCCAGCAGTGAAATAGGGGACACCGGGGAGCTGTTTTTT

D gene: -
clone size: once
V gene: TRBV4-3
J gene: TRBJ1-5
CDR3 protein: CASSQVHLRNQPQHF
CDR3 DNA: TGCGCCAGCAGCCAAGTTCACTTACGCAATCAGCCCCAGCATTTT

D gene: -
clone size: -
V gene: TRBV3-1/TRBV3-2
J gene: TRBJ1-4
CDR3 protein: CASSQGSGWNEKLFF
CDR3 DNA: TGTGCCAGCAGCCAAGGATCAGGCTGGAATGAAAAACTGTTTTTT

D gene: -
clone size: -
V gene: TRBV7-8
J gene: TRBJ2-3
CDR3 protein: CASRRGRVTDTQYF
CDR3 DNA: TGTGCCAGCAGAAGGGGTCGGGTCACAGATACGCAGTATTTT

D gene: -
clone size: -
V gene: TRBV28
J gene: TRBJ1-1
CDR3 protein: CASSFRGINTEAFF
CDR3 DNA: TGTGCCAGCAGTTTTAGGGGTATAAACACTGAAGCTTTCTTT

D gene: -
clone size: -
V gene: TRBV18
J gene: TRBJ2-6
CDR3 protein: CASSPFRQSGANVLTF
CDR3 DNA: TGTGCCAGCTCACCATTTCGACAGTCTGGGGCCAACGTCCTGACTTTC

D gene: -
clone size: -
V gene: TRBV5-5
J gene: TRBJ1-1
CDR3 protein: CASSLGGNTEAFF
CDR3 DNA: TGTGCCAGCAGCTTAGGGGGGAACACTGAAGCTTTCTTT

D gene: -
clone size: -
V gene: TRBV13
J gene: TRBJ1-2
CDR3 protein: CASSPRTAWGYTF
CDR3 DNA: TGTGCCAGCAGCCCACGGACAGCCTGGGGCTACACCTTC

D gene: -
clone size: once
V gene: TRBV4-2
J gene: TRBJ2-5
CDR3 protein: CASSQGLRGLTQETQYF
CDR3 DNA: TGTGCCAGCAGCCAAGGCCTACGGGGGTTAACTCAAGAGACCCAGTACTTC

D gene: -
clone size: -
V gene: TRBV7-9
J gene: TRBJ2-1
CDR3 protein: CASSFGRSNEQFF
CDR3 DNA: TGTGCCAGCAGCTTTGGGAGATCAAATGAGCAGTTCTTC

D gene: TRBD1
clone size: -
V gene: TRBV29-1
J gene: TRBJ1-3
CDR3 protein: CSFTIRDSGNTIYF
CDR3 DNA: TGCAGCTTCACAATCCGGGACAGTGGAAACACCATATATTTT

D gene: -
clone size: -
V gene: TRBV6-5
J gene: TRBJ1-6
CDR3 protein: CASSYSFGEGSPLHF
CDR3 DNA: TGTGCCAGCAGTTACTCTTTCGGGGAGGGATCACCCCTCCACTTT

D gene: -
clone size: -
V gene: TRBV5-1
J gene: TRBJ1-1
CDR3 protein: CASSDRGENTEAFF
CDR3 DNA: TGCGCCAGCAGCGACCGGGGGGAGAACACTGAAGCTTTCTTT

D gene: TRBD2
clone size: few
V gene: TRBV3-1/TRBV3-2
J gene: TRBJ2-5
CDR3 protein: CASSPPGLATQTQYF
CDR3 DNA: TGTGCCAGCAGCCCACCGGGACTAGCAACGCAGACCCAGTACTTC

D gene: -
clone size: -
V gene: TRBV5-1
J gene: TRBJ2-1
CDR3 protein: CASSSDSVYNEQFF
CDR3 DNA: TGCGCCAGCAGCTCCGACAGCGTCTACAATGAGCAGTTCTTC

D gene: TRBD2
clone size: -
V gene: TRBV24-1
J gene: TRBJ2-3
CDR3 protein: CATSDPETSGSYYGTDTQYF
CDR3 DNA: TGTGCCACCAGTGATCCAGAGACTAGCGGGAGTTATTATGGCACAGATACGCAGTATTTT

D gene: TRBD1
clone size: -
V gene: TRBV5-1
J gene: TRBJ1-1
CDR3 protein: CASSPPGQGARTEAFF
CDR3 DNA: TGCGCCAGCAGCCCACCGGGACAGGGGGCGAGGACTGAAGCTTTCTTT

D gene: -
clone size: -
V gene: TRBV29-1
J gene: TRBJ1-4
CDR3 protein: CSGGQINEKLFF
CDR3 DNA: TGCAGCGGCGGACAGATCAATGAAAAACTGTTTTTT

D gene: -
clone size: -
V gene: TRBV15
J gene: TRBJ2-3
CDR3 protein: CATSRDETDTQYF
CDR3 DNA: TGTGCCACCAGCAGAGATGAGACAGATACGCAGTATTTT

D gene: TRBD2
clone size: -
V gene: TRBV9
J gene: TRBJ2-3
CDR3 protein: CASRGGTDTQYF
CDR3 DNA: TGTGCCAGCAGGGGAGGGACAGATACGCAGTATTTT

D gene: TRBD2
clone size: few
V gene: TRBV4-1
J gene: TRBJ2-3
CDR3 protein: CASSQDASGGFLTDTQYF
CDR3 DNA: TGCGCCAGCAGCCAAGATGCTAGCGGGGGTTTTTTGACAGATACGCAGTATTTT

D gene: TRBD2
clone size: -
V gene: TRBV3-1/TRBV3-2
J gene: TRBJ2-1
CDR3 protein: CASSQGAAGLFHRSSYNEQFF
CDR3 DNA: TGTGCCAGCAGCCAAGGGGCCGCGGGACTATTCCATCGGAGCTCCTACAATGAGCAGTTCTTC

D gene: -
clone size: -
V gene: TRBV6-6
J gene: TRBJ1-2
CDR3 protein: CASSYSRGNYGYTF
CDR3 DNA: TGTGCCAGCAGTTACTCGCGGGGGAACTATGGCTACACCTTC

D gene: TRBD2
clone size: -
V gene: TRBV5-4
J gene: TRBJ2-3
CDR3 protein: CASSRATSGSSGTQYF
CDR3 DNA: TGTGCCAGCAGCAGGGCGACTAGCGGGTCTTCCGGGACGCAGTATTTT

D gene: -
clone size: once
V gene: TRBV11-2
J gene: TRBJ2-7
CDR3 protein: CASSSWTSSEQYF
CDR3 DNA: TGTGCCAGCAGCTCCTGGACTTCGTCGGAGCAGTACTTC

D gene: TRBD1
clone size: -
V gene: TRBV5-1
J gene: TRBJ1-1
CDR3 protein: CASSGKQGAGTEAFF
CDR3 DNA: TGCGCCAGCAGCGGAAAACAGGGGGCCGGCACTGAAGCTTTCTTT

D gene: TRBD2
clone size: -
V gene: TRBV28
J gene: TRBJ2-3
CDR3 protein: CASSFSGSDTQYF
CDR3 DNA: TGTGCCAGCAGTTTTAGCGGGTCGGATACGCAGTATTTT